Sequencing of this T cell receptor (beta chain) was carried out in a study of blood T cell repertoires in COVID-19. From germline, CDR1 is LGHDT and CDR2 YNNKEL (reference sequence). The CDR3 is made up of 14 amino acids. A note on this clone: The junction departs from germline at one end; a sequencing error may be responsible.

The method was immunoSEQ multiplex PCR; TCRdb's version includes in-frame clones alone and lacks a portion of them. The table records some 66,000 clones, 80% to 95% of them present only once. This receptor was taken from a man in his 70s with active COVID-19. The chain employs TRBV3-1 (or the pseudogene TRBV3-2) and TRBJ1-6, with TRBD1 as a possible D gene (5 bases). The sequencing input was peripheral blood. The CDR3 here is CAGSPGLGNSPLHF. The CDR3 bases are TGTGCCGGCAGTCCAGGGCTGGGGAATTCACCCCTCCACTTT.